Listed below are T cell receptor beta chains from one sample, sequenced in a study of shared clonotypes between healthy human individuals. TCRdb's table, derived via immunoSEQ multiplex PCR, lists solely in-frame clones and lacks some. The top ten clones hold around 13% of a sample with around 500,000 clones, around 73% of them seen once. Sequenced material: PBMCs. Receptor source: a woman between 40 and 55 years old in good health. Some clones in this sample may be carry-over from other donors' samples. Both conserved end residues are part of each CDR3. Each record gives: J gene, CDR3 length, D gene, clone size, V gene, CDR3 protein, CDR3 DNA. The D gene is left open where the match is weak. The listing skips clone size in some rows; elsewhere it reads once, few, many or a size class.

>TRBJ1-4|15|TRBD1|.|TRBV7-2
CASSLRQGGNEKLFF
TGTGCCAGCAGCCTAAGACAGGGGGGTAATGAAAAACTGTTTTTT
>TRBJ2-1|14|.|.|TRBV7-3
CASSFRGFADEQFF
TGTGCCAGCAGCTTTCGGGGGTTCGCCGATGAGCAGTTCTTC
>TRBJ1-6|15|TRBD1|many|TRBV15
CATSRGTGRNSPLHF
TGTGCCACCAGCAGAGGGACAGGGCGTAATTCACCCCTCCACTTT
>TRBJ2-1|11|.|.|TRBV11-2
CASSLWVEQFF
TGTGCCAGCAGCTTATGGGTTGAGCAGTTCTTC
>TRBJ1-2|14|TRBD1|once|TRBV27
CASRGQGADYGYTF
TGTGCCAGCCGGGGACAGGGGGCTGACTATGGCTACACCTTC
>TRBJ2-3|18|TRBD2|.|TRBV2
CASSEAGGSGWIGGAQYF
TGTGCCAGCAGTGAAGCGGGAGGTAGCGGGTGGATTGGAGGTGCGCAGTATTTT
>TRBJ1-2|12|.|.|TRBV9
CASSAANYGYTF
TGTGCCAGCAGCGCCGCTAACTATGGCTACACCTTC
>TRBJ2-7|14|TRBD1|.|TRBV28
CASSAGQGAREQYF
TGTGCCAGCAGTGCAGGACAGGGGGCGCGCGAGCAGTACTTC
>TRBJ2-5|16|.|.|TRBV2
CASSVPRGSLEEIQYF
TGTGCCAGCAGTGTACCCCGTGGCAGCCTCGAAGAGATCCAGTACTTC
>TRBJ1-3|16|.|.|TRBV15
CATSTRPQGSGNTIYF
TGTGCCACCAGCACCCGACCCCAGGGATCGGGAAACACCATATATTTT
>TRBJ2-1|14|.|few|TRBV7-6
CASTPDHIIGEQFF
TGTGCCAGCACTCCGGACCACATCATCGGTGAGCAGTTCTTC
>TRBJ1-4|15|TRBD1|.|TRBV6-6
CASSYSGTGDEKLFF
TGTGCCAGCAGTTACTCGGGGACAGGGGATGAAAAACTGTTTTTT
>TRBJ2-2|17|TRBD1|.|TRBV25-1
CASSEAGTGSDTGELFF
TGTGCCAGCAGTGAAGCCGGGACAGGGTCGGACACCGGGGAGCTGTTTTTT